This TCR beta chain was recovered during a study of cytomegalovirus exposure and HLA in healthy donors. General study findings and limits: In vitro assays verified that a few CMV-associated chains recognized CMV antigens specifically.

CDR1 and CDR2 from the germline V gene are GTSNPN and SVGIG (reference sequence). With 0 bases removed from V and 1 base from J, the gap between germline ends came to 19 bases. The CDR3 consists of 17 residues. A multiplex PCR was run with 60 Vbeta primers and 13 Jbeta primers. Profiling relied on immunoSEQ multiplex PCR, and the TCRdb table lists in-frame clones only, not all of them. Among 55,000 to 75,000 clones listed, more than 75% were seen once. To note about this clone: As yet, its antigen is unknown.

The sequence came from a girl between 5 and 17 years old in good health and CMV-seropositive. The rearrangement uses TRBV30 and TRBJ2-7; possibly TRBD1 for D (5 bases). The source material was PBMCs. In DNA, the CDR3 is TGTGCCTGGAGTGTTCCCAACTGGGGCGTGGGTTCCTACGAGCAGTACTTC. Translation gives CAWSVPNWGVGSYEQYF.